A selection of T cell receptor beta chains follows, all from one sample in a study of OX40 agonist ivuxolimab in advanced cancers. Measured with immunoSEQ multiplex PCR; TCRdb has only the in-frame clones, and not every one. The sample has about 46,000 clones, about 90% seen once. Sequences were derived from CD4+ or CD8+ T cells sorted from blood, sampled in a trial of the OX40 agonist ivuxolimab. Receptors were obtained from an adult with an advanced solid tumor such as melanoma, head and neck, liver or kidney cancer. Both conserved end residues are part of each CDR3. Fields, in order: J gene, V gene, clone size, CDR3 protein. Rows give clone size only sometimes, using once, few, many, or a class for an expanded clone.

J: TRBJ2-7; V: TRBV6-1; size: NA; CDR3: CAGHRDSDYEQYF
J: TRBJ1-1; V: TRBV7-8; size: NA; CDR3: CASSLGQGPNTEAFF
J: TRBJ2-1; V: TRBV1; size: NA; CDR3: CTRRRDQWNEQFF
J: TRBJ1-1; V: TRBV4-3; size: NA; CDR3: CASSQLEGLDTEAFF
J: TRBJ2-5; V: TRBV6-5; size: NA; CDR3: CASSSPWIPGETQYF
J: TRBJ2-7; V: TRBV4-3; size: NA; CDR3: CASSLDWEGDEQYF
J: TRBJ1-5; V: TRBV27; size: NA; CDR3: CASTLSSDRNQPQHF
J: TRBJ1-2; V: TRBV12-5; size: NA; CDR3: CASGLAPSRDQGYTF
J: TRBJ1-1; V: TRBV10-2; size: NA; CDR3: CASSEWALNTEAFF
J: TRBJ2-7; V: TRBV28; size: NA; CDR3: CASSPPLRGISYEQYF
J: TRBJ2-2; V: TRBV19; size: NA; CDR3: CASSIVWGWGGTGELFF
J: TRBJ2-2; V: TRBV6-5; size: NA; CDR3: CASSYQGGIYTGELFF
J: TRBJ1-5; V: TRBV6-5; size: NA; CDR3: CASSDGSSNQPQHF
J: TRBJ1-1; V: TRBV19; size: NA; CDR3: CASSIGRVATDFWNTEAFF
J: TRBJ2-7; V: TRBV11-2; size: NA; CDR3: CASSLEGGAEQYF
J: TRBJ2-3; V: TRBV14; size: NA; CDR3: CASSLPGTGYGTDTQYF
J: TRBJ1-1; V: TRBV30; size: NA; CDR3: CAWSTYRVGTEAFF
J: TRBJ2-7; V: TRBV11-3; size: NA; CDR3: CASSFLSPGTSEDEQYF
J: TRBJ2-3; V: TRBV7-6; size: NA; CDR3: CASSLGLAGGLGGTDTQYF
J: TRBJ2-1; V: TRBV7-6; size: NA; CDR3: CASSFSGGPSEQFF
J: TRBJ1-1; V: TRBV19; size: NA; CDR3: CASSITTGTEAFF
J: TRBJ1-4; V: TRBV5-1; size: NA; CDR3: CASSSGLLHEKLFF
J: TRBJ1-5; V: TRBV7-8; size: few; CDR3: CASSLGAGNQPQHF
J: TRBJ2-3; V: TRBV15; size: once; CDR3: CATSRGGTGTGHGDTQYF
J: TRBJ2-1; V: TRBV6-5; size: NA; CDR3: CASTQSAGGSEQFF
J: TRBJ1-4; V: TRBV4-3; size: NA; CDR3: CASSQDGVSGEKLFF
J: TRBJ1-6; V: TRBV11-2; size: NA; CDR3: CASSLTATKGPLHF
J: TRBJ2-3; V: TRBV4-3; size: NA; CDR3: CASSNPLAGVLDTQYF
J: TRBJ1-5; V: TRBV30; size: NA; CDR3: CAWSAVAGNQPQHF
J: TRBJ2-1; V: TRBV7-8; size: NA; CDR3: CASSFAGAFDEQFF
J: TRBJ2-7; V: TRBV10-3; size: few; CDR3: CAARDASSYEQYF
J: TRBJ1-1; V: TRBV4-1; size: NA; CDR3: CASSQGGETEAFF
J: TRBJ2-7; V: TRBV10-3; size: NA; CDR3: CAISESTGSGQQYF
J: TRBJ2-1; V: TRBV4-3; size: NA; CDR3: CASSSRGWEGAYNEQFF
J: TRBJ1-1; V: TRBV20-1; size: NA; CDR3: CSASFGAFF
J: TRBJ2-5; V: TRBV4-3; size: NA; CDR3: CASSQRALETQYF
J: TRBJ2-1; V: TRBV19; size: few; CDR3: CASTATGGIYNEQFF
J: TRBJ2-1; V: TRBV27; size: NA; CDR3: CASSLGTSGYNEQFF
J: TRBJ1-6; V: TRBV7-7; size: NA; CDR3: CASSVDRDRGRSPLHF
J: TRBJ2-7; V: TRBV6-5; size: NA; CDR3: CASSPSGGMYEQYF
J: TRBJ1-1; V: TRBV21-1; size: NA; CDR3: CASSPRTDGRGRDMNTEAFF
J: TRBJ1-1; V: TRBV19; size: NA; CDR3: CASSVEGGNTEAFF
J: TRBJ1-1; V: TRBV11-3; size: NA; CDR3: CASSLYPNTEAFF
J: TRBJ2-3; V: TRBV19; size: NA; CDR3: CASREERFTDTQYF
J: TRBJ1-1; V: TRBV19; size: NA; CDR3: CASRDGGKEDTEAFF
J: TRBJ2-1; V: TRBV7-9; size: NA; CDR3: CASSARDRSYNEQFF
J: TRBJ1-2; V: TRBV9; size: NA; CDR3: CASSGATGSNYGYTF
J: TRBJ1-2; V: TRBV4-3; size: NA; CDR3: CASSQDGKGYTF
J: TRBJ1-2; V: TRBV5-6; size: NA; CDR3: CASSGKEGGRRYGYTF
J: TRBJ1-1; V: TRBV9; size: few; CDR3: CASSATRGVTEAFF
J: TRBJ1-5; V: TRBV5-6; size: NA; CDR3: CASSFYGGNQPQHF
J: TRBJ2-7; V: TRBV7-2; size: NA; CDR3: CASSFGSLEQYF